This is a list of T cell receptor beta chains from one sample in a study of blood T cell repertoires in COVID-19. TCRdb's copy holds only in-frame clones and misses some; the assay was immunoSEQ multiplex PCR. Of more than 300,000 clones in the sample, 90% to 95% are singletons; the top ten hold roughly 3.9%. The source material was PBMCs or T cells enriched from blood (not recorded which). These TCRs come from a woman between 25 and 40 years old who had been exposed to COVID-19. CDR3s include the opening cysteine and the closing phenylalanine or tryptophan. A D gene is named only where the DNA matches it firmly. The size entry is marked missing in some rows and otherwise reads once, few, many or a size class.

clone size: .; J gene: TRBJ2-3; D gene: TRBD2; V gene: TRBV7-9; CDR3 DNA: TGTGCCAGCAGCTTCGCGGGGGGGTCCTACACAGATACGCAGTATTTT; CDR3 protein: CASSFAGGSYTDTQYF
clone size: .; J gene: TRBJ2-7; D gene: TRBD2; V gene: TRBV9; CDR3 DNA: TGTGCCAGCAGCTTCGACGGGACTACCCTCTACGAGCAGTACTTC; CDR3 protein: CASSFDGTTLYEQYF
clone size: once; J gene: TRBJ2-7; D gene: TRBD2; V gene: TRBV5-1; CDR3 DNA: TGCGCCAGCAGCTTCTCCAACGGAGCGGGGGTTTTCGAGCAGTACTTC; CDR3 protein: CASSFSNGAGVFEQYF
clone size: .; J gene: TRBJ2-1; D gene: TRBD1; V gene: TRBV24-1; CDR3 DNA: TGTGCCACCAGTGATTCGGGACAGAAGCAGTTCTTC; CDR3 protein: CATSDSGQKQFF
clone size: .; J gene: TRBJ1-2; D gene: .; V gene: TRBV5-1; CDR3 DNA: TGCGCCAGCAGCTTGGACCCGAGTAACTATGGCTACACCTTC; CDR3 protein: CASSLDPSNYGYTF
clone size: .; J gene: TRBJ2-1; D gene: TRBD2; V gene: TRBV5-1; CDR3 DNA: TGCGCCAGCAGCTTAAAACTAGCGGGGGGGCCTTCGTCCTACAATGAGCAGTTCTTC; CDR3 protein: CASSLKLAGGPSSYNEQFF
clone size: few; J gene: TRBJ1-2; D gene: TRBD1; V gene: TRBV5-1; CDR3 DNA: TGCGCCAGCAGTCCCTCCAGGGGGAGAAATGGCTACACCTTC; CDR3 protein: CASSPSRGRNGYTF
clone size: once; J gene: TRBJ2-5; D gene: TRBD1; V gene: TRBV5-4; CDR3 DNA: TGTGCCAGCAGCTCTGGACAGGTAGAGACCCAGTACTTC; CDR3 protein: CASSSGQVETQYF
clone size: once; J gene: TRBJ2-7; D gene: TRBD1; V gene: TRBV18; CDR3 DNA: TGTGCCAGCTCCTTACAGGGGGACTACGAGCAGTACTTC; CDR3 protein: CASSLQGDYEQYF
clone size: .; J gene: TRBJ2-7; D gene: TRBD1; V gene: TRBV5-4; CDR3 DNA: TGTGCCAGCAGCTTCACAGGGGGCGCCGCCGAGCAGTACTTC; CDR3 protein: CASSFTGGAAEQYF
clone size: .; J gene: TRBJ1-2; D gene: .; V gene: TRBV6-5; CDR3 DNA: TGTGCCAGCAGTTACCAAGCGATCAACTATGGCTACACCTTC; CDR3 protein: CASSYQAINYGYTF
clone size: .; J gene: TRBJ1-2; D gene: .; V gene: TRBV9; CDR3 DNA: TGTGCCAGCAGCGTTGGGGGGTTAGGCTATGGCTACACCTTC; CDR3 protein: CASSVGGLGYGYTF